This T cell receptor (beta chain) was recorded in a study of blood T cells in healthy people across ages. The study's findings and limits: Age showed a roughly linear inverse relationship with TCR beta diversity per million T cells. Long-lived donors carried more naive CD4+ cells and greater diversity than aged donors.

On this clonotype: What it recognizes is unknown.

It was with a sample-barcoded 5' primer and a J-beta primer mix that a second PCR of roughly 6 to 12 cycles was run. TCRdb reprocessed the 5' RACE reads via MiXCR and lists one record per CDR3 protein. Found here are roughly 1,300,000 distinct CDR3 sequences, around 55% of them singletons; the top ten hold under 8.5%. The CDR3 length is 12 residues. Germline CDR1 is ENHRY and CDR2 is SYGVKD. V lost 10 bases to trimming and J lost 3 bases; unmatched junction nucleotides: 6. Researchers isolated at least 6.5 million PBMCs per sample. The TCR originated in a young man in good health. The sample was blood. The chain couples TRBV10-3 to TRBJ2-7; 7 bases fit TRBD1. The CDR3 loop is CATNRGDYEQYF. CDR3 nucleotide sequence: TGTGCCACCAACAGGGGAGACTACGAGCAGTACTTC.